Included here is one TCR beta chain sequence, with context. The antigen remains undetermined. The sample comes from a study of beta chain features in type 1 diabetes. Notes on the study in general: In comparison with healthy donors, patients had naive, central memory and Treg TCRB repertoires that appeared more similar. Type 1 diabetes patients showed a moderate but significant shortening of TCRB CDR3s in all four CD4+ subsets.

The germline CDR1 and CDR2 sequences are SQVTM and ANQGSEA. This CDR3 has 12 residues. V was clipped by 3 bases and J by 6 bases, with 12 bases between them. Every bit of the isolated RNA underwent reverse transcription, so sequencing read expressed TCRB transcripts. Clones were sequenced by immunoSEQ multiplex PCR, and TCRdb holds only the in-frame ones, with some missing. The data hold 500,000 to 850,000 clones, with 11% to 15% observed a single time. The chain links TRBV29-1 to TRBJ2-7; D is ambiguous. This TCR was sampled from a man aged 18 to 29 with type 1 diabetes. The sequenced material came from naive CD4+ T cells from blood. CDR3 DNA: TGCAGCGTTGAGGCCGGATCCCTCGAGCAGTACTTC. Encoded protein: CSVEAGSLEQYF.